The T cell receptor (beta chain) under discussion was sequenced for a study of blood T cells in healthy people across ages. Study-wide findings and caveats: Changes in expanded clonotypes were possibly confounded, as the CMV status of donors was unknown.

The draw of peripheral blood yielded approximately 10 milliliters from each donor. The second PCR ran about 6 to 12 cycles with a sample-barcoded 5' primer and J-beta primers. Per sample, CDR3-containing paired-end reads numbered at least 2.5 million. TCRdb reprocessed the 5' RACE reads with MiXCR, giving one entry per CDR3 protein. The top ten clones hold around a quarter of a sample with approximately 790,000 distinct CDR3 sequences, around two thirds of them seen once. A word on this clonotype: Its antigen is not known.

The V gene's germline CDR1 is LGHDT and CDR2 YNNKEL (reference sequence). Trimming removed 3 bases at V and 8 bases at J, with 14 bases between. This CDR3 has 13 amino acids. Source material: blood. The J gene is TRBJ2-7, the V gene TRBV3-1, with a possible D match to TRBD2 (6 bases). This sequence was found in a man aged 30-40 years in good health. CDR3 residues: CASSQGGLSKQYF. CDR3 coding DNA: TGTGCCAGCAGCCAGGGGGGATTGTCGAAGCAGTACTTC.